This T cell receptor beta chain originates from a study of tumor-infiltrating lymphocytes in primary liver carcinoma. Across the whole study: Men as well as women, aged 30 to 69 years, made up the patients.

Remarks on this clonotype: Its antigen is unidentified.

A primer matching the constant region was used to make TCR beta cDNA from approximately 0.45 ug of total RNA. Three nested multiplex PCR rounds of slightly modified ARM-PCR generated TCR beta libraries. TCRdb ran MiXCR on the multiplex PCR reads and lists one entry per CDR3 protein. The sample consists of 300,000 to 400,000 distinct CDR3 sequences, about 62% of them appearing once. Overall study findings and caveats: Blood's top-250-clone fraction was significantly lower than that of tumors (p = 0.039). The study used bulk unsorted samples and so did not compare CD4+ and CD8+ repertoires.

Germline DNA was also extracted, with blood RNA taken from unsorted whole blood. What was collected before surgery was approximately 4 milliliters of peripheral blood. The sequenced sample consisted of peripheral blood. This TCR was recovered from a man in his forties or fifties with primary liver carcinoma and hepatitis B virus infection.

CDR3: CTNSQEKAGGPNEQFF. CDR3 nucleotides: TGCACCAACAGCCAAGAAAAGGCGGGAGGGCCGAATGAGCAGTTCTTC. V usage is TRBV4-1 and J usage is TRBJ2-1; 9 nucleotides line up with TRBD2. Germline assignment: CDR1 MGHRA and CDR2 YSYEKL. The CDR3 spans 16 residues.